A single sample is the source of the 13 T cell receptor beta chains below, sequenced in a study of technical replicates of blood from several donors. Libraries were prepared by immunoSEQ multiplex PCR; TCRdb keeps only in-frame clonotypes and omits some of them. The sample records about 15,000 clones, more than 80% being singletons. Sequencing used PBMCs. These TCRs come from a human donor in good health.

In its sample, this clone was seen once. The chain recombines TRBV7-9 with TRBJ2-5, with 8 bases matching TRBD1. The J segment lost 2 bases and the V segment lost 1 base, leaving 6 bases of the junction unmatched. Looked up from germline, CDR1 is SEHNR and CDR2 is FQNEAQ (reference sequence). The CDR3 spans 16 residues. The CDR3 DNA sequence: TGTGCCAGCAGCTTAGTGTCAGGGACAGGACAAGAGACCCAGTACTTC. It is translated as CASSLVSGTGQETQYF. Variable domain in full (rest from reference TRBV7-9 and TRBJ2-5): DTGVSQNPRHKITKRGQNVTFRCDPISEHNRLYWYRQTLGQGPEFLTYFQNEAQLEKSRLLSDRFSAERPKGSFSTLEIQRTEQGDSAMYLCASSLVSGTGQETQYFGPGTRLLVL.

This clone occurred a few times. This chain connects TRBV4-2 to TRBJ1-1, with TRBD1 as a possible D gene (6 bases). V was clipped by 3 bases and J by 6 bases, with 23 bases between them. From germline, CDR1 is LGHNA and CDR2 YNFKEQ. This CDR3 is built from 17 residues. The CDR3: CASSQLTSGGAIAEAFF. The CDR3 DNA reads as TGTGCCAGCAGCCAGCTTACCAGTGGGGGGGCGATCGCTGAAGCTTTCTTT.

This chain links TRBV6-5 with TRBJ1-2; D might be TRBD1 (5 bases). In germline, CDR1 is MNHEY, CDR2 SVGAGI. With 6 bases removed from V and 4 bases from J, the gap between germline ends came to 15 bases. The CDR3 spans 14 residues. CDR3 bases: TGTGCCAGCAGGAGGGCGGAGGGGAGCTATGGCTACACCTTC. Translating it yields CASRRAEGSYGYTF.

The chain joins TRBV10-3 to TRBJ1-2; D unclear. V was clipped by 0 bases and J by 8 bases, with 10 bases between them. This CDR3 spans 13 amino acids. Per the germline V gene, CDR1 is ENHRY and CDR2 is SYGVKD. The CDR3 bases are TGTGCCATCAGTGAGTCCCTTTCCGGGGGCTACACCTTC. Protein sequence: CAISESLSGGYTF.

The rearrangement uses TRBV5-1 and TRBJ2-1, with 9 bases aligning to TRBD1. The germline gives CDR1 SGHRS, CDR2 YFSETQ. With V trimmed by 0 bases and J by 5 bases, 9 bases remained unmatched. This CDR3 region has 17 residues. CDR3 in DNA: TGCGCCAGCAGCTTGGAACTCGGGACAGGGTCCCACAATGAGCAGTTCTTC. It specifies CASSLELGTGSHNEQFF. The full variable domain, completed using reference TRBV5-1 and TRBJ2-1, is KAGVTQTPRYLIKTRGQQVTLSCSPISGHRSVSWYQQTPGQGLQFLFEYFSETQRNKGNFPGRFSGRQFSNSRSEMNVSTLELGDSALYLCASSLELGTGSHNEQFFGPGTRLTVL.

This chain connects TRBV11-2 to TRBJ2-7; 9 nucleotides line up with TRBD2. Germline CDR1 and CDR2: SGHAT and FQNNGV. The V gene end was trimmed by 0 bases and the J gene end by 4 bases; junction bases not matched to a gene: 7. The length of the CDR3 is 16 residues. This chain's CDR3 is CASSLDASGMPYEQYF. The DNA of the CDR3 is TGTGCCAGCAGCTTAGATGCTAGCGGGATGCCGTACGAGCAGTACTTC.

V and J are TRBV7-2 and TRBJ2-7; D gene uncertain. The CDR3 sequence is 13 residues long. V shed 4 bases and J shed 1 base, with 8 bases lying between them. Germline V gives CDR1 SGHTA, CDR2 FQGNSA. CDR3 protein: CASSSPSSYEQYF. For the CDR3, the DNA is TGTGCCAGCAGCTCCCCCTCTTCCTACGAGCAGTACTTC.

The chain has TRBV6-6 and TRBJ2-1; no reliable D call. There are 13 residues in the CDR3. The germline CDR1 and CDR2 sequences are MNHNY and SVGAGI (reference sequence). Trimming cost V 1 base and J 2 bases, with 3 bases left between them. The CDR3 reads CASSYYTYNEQFF. Here the CDR3 DNA reads TGTGCCAGCAGTTACTACACCTACAATGAGCAGTTCTTC.

This clone turned up a few times. V usage is TRBV9 and J usage is TRBJ1-4, with D unresolved. This CDR3 is built from 15 residues. V was cut by 2 bases and J by 5 bases, with 13 bases left in between. Germline CDR1 reads SGDLS; CDR2 reads YYNGEE. CDR3 coding DNA: TGTGCCAGCAGCGTGGAGGGATCGGGGAATGAAAAACTGTTTTTT. Its protein product is CASSVEGSGNEKLFF. The full variable domain, completed using reference TRBV9 and TRBJ1-4, is DSGVTQTPKHLITATGQRVTLRCSPRSGDLSVYWYQQSLDQGLQFLIQYYNGEERAKGNILERFSAQQFPDLHSELNLSSLELGDSALYFCASSVEGSGNEKLFFGSGTQLSVL.

This clone was seen a single time. The rearrangement links TRBV7-9 to TRBJ2-5; TRBD2 matches 14 bases. Germline V lookup: CDR1 SEHNR, CDR2 FQNEAQ (reference sequence). V was clipped by 4 bases and J by 2 bases; unmatched bases: 6. The CDR3 totals 17 residues. The CDR3 bases are TGTGCCAGCAGCTCGGGACTAGCGGGAGTTTTGCAAGAGACCCAGTACTTC. Protein: CASSSGLAGVLQETQYF. The variable domain in full, completed from reference TRBV7-9 and TRBJ2-5, reads DTGVSQNPRHKITKRGQNVTFRCDPISEHNRLYWYRQTLGQGPEFLTYFQNEAQLEKSRLLSDRFSAERPKGSFSTLEIQRTEQGDSAMYLCASSSGLAGVLQETQYFGPGTRLLVL.

The chain carries TRBV28 and TRBJ2-6; 10 bases fit TRBD1. The CDR3 sequence is 18 residues long. V lost 7 bases and J lost 0; bases outside the gene matches: 9. Germline loops: CDR1 MDHEN, CDR2 SYDVKM. In DNA, the CDR3 is TGTGCCAGCAAAATGACAGGGGGCTATAGCTCTGGGGCCAACGTCCTGACTTTC. Translated: CASKMTGGYSSGANVLTF.

The chain joins TRBV10-1 to TRBJ2-2, with a weak D call TRBD1 (5 bases). The CDR3 is 15 amino acids. CDR1 is WNHNN and CDR2 is SYGVQD in the germline V gene (reference sequence). V was clipped by 6 bases and J by 0 bases, with 11 bases between them. The CDR3 loop is CASSLDSANTGELFF. The CDR3 region has the DNA TGCGCCAGCAGCCTCGACAGCGCGAACACCGGGGAGCTGTTTTTT.

The chain is built from TRBV4-1 and TRBJ2-7; TRBD1 agrees at 11 bases. Per the germline V gene, CDR1 is MGHRA and CDR2 is YSYEKL. The CDR3 length is 16 residues. The ends lost 0 bases at V and 7 bases at J; junction bases unmatched: 8. For the CDR3, the DNA is TGCGCCAGCAGCCAAGAGTTAGGACAGGGGGCTTGGGAGCAGTACTTC. It translates to CASSQELGQGAWEQYF.